The present entry profiles one T cell receptor (beta chain) with its context. Its antigen remains unknown. This sample was included in a study of PD-1 blockade in mismatch repair-deficient tumors. General study points: Tumor-resident clones, often undetectable pretreatment in blood, expanded then contracted after pembrolizumab.

Clones were read by immunoSEQ multiplex PCR, and TCRdb kept only the in-frame ones, dropping some. The repertoire holds about 130,000 clones, with more than 70% as singletons. The CDR3 is 11 amino acids. Trimming pared 5 bases from V and 6 bases from J, leaving 11 bases between. The germline gives CDR1 DFQATT, CDR2 SNEGSKA (reference sequence). Sequenced material: peripheral blood, taken approximately 72 weeks after starting pembrolizumab. The gene calls are TRBV20-1 and TRBJ2-7, with D hard to call. This receptor was obtained from an adult with mismatch repair-deficient cancer. The CDR3 region has the DNA TGCAGTGCTGTCCTAGGGCCCGAGCAGTACTTC. It encodes CSAVLGPEQYF.